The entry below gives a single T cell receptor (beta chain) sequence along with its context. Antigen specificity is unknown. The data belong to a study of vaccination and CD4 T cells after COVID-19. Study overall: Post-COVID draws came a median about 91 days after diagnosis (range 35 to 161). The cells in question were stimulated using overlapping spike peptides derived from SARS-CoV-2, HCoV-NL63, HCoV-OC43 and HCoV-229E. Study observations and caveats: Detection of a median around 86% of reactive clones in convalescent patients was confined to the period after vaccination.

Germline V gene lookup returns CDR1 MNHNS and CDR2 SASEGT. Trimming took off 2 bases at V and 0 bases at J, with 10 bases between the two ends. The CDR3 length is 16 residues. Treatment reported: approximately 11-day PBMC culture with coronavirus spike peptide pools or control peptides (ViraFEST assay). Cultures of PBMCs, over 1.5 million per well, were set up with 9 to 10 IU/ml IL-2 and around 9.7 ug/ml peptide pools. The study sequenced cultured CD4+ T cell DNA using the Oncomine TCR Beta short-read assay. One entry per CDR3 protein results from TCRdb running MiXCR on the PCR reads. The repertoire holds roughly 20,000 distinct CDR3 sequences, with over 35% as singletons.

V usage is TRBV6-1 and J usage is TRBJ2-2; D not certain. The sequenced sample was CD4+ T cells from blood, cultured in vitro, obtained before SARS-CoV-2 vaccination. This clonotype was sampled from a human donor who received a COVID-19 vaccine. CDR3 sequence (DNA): TGTGCCAGCAGTGAACGGGTACTCTCGAACACCGGGGAGCTGTTTTTT. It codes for CASSERVLSNTGELFF.